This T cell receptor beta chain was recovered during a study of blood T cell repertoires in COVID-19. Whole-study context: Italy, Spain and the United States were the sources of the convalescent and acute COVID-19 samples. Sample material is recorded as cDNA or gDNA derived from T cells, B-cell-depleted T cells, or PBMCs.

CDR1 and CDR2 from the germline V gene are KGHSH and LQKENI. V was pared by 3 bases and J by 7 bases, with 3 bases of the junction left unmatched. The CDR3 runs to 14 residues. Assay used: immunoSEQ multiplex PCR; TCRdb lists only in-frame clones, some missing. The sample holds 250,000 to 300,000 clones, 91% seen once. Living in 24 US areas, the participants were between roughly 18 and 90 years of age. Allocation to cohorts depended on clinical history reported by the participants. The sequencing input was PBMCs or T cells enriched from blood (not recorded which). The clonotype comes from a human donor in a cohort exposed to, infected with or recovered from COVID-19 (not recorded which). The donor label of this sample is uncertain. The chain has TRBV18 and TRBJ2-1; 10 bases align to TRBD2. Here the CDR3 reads CASSPKAGGNEQFF. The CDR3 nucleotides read TGTGCCAGCTCACCCAAAGCGGGGGGGAATGAGCAGTTCTTC.